This entry concerns a single T cell receptor (beta chain). Its antigen is not known. This CDR3 has 15 residues. V lost 3 bases to trimming and J lost 4 bases; unmatched junction nucleotides: 7. Per the germline V gene, CDR1 is SGHNT and CDR2 is YYREEE (reference sequence). This sample was taken from a study of shared clonotypes between healthy human individuals. Findings of the study overall: A handful of donors shared around 5.1% of their naive CD4 clonotypes.

The study drew its donors from healthy HIV-negative adults without recent acute infections or vaccinations. Replicate sorted-subset PCRs were loaded with roughly 190 ng DNA, about 30,000 T cell genomes. Repertoires were generated with immunoSEQ multiplex PCR, while TCRdb's copy carries only in-frame clones and drops some. The table has around 990,000 clones, roughly 80% seen once. The chain recombines TRBV5-4 with TRBJ2-1; 7 bases are shared with TRBD2. This TCR was sampled from a man aged 18 to 29 in good health. Some clones in this sample may be carry-over from other donors' samples. Specimen: memory CD4+ T cells from PBMCs. Subset here: CD45RA-negative fraction. The CDR3 DNA reads TGTGCCAGCAGCTGGGAAAGCGGGGTATACAATGAGCAGTTCTTC. Translated, it gives CASSWESGVYNEQFF.